The present T cell receptor beta chain was sequenced within a study of glioma-infiltrating T cells after dendritic cell vaccination. Overall study: Autologous tumor lysate was loaded overnight onto monocyte-derived dendritic cells grown seven to eight days with IL-4 and GM-CSF.

Described time point: after dendritic cell vaccination, including at tumor progression/relapse. The method was immunoSEQ multiplex PCR; TCRdb's version includes in-frame clones alone and lacks a portion of them. The sample has more than 55,000 clones; about 83% are singletons. CDR1 and CDR2 (germline): SGHTA, FQGNSA. Trimming left V 5 bases short and J 10 bases short, with 18 bases between. This CDR3 is 15 amino acids long. The chain joins TRBV7-2 to TRBJ1-6, with D hard to call. The TCR originated in a human donor with glioblastoma. The source was blood, collected after dendritic cell vaccination. CDR3 nucleotide sequence: TGTGCCAGCAGCCCTACAGCGGGTGTCCGGTCACCCCTCCACTTT. Translation: CASSPTAGVRSPLHF.